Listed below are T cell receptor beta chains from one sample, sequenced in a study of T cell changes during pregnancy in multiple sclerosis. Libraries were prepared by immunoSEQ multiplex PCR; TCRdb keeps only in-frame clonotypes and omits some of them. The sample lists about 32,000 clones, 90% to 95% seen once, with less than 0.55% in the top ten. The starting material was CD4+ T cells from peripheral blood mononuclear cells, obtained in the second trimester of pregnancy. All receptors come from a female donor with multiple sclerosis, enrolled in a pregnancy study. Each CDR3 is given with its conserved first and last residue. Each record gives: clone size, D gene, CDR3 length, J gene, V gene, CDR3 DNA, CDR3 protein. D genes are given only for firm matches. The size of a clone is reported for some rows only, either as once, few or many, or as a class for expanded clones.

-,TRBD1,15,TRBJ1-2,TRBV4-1,TGCGCCAGTGGGACAGGGAGCGTCAACCTCTATGGCTACACCTTC,CASGTGSVNLYGYTF
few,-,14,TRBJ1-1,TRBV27,TGTGCCAGCAGTTTCAGCGGCCTGAACACTGAAGCTTTCTTT,CASSFSGLNTEAFF
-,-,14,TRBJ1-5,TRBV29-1,TGCAGCGTTCGCCAGGGTTTGAGCAATCAGCCCCAGCATTTT,CSVRQGLSNQPQHF
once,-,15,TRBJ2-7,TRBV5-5,TGTGCCAGCAGCTTGGCAGCTATCCAAGGAGTCGAGCAGTACTTC,CASSLAAIQGVEQYF
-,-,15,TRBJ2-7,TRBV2,TGTGCCAGCGGGGGATCTGGGGGGAAAAGCTACGAGCAGTACTTC,CASGGSGGKSYEQYF
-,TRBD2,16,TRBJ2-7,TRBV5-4,TGTGCCAGCAGCCTAGCGGGAAACCTTCTCTCCTACGAGCAGTACTTC,CASSLAGNLLSYEQYF
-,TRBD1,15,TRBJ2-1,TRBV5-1,TGCGCCAGCAGTTTAGGACAGGCCTCCTACAATGAGCAGTTCTTC,CASSLGQASYNEQFF
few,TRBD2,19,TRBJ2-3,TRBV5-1,TGCGCCAGCAGCCCTGAAGCGGGAGGAGGGGTAACTAGCACAGATACGCAGTATTTT,CASSPEAGGGVTSTDTQYF
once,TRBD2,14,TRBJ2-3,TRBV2,TGTGCCAGCAGGCTTAGCGGGAATGCAGATACGCAGTATTTT,CASRLSGNADTQYF
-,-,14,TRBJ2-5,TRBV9,TGTGCCAGCAGCGTAGGGCTAGCGAGAGAGACCCAGTACTTC,CASSVGLARETQYF
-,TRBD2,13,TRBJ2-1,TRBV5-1,TGCGCCAGCAGCTTGACTAGCGACAATGAGCAGTTCTTC,CASSLTSDNEQFF
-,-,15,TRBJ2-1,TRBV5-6,TGTGCCAGCACCCGTAGTAGCTTTTCCTACAATGAGCAGTTCTTC,CASTRSSFSYNEQFF
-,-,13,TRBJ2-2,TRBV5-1,TGCGCCAGCAGCTCGGGTTACACCGGGGAGCTGTTTTTT,CASSSGYTGELFF
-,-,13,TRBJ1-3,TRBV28,TGTGCCAGCAGAGGCGGGTCTGGAAACACCATATATTTT,CASRGGSGNTIYF
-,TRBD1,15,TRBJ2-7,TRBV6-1,TGTGCCAGCAGTGAAAGGACAGGGGGCTCATACGAGCAGTACTTC,CASSERTGGSYEQYF
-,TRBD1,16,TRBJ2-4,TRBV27,TGTGCCAGCAGTCCAGGGACAGGGAAAGCCAAAAACATTCAGTACTTC,CASSPGTGKAKNIQYF
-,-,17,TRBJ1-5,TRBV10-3,TGTGCCATCAGTGAGTCGACTGGGGCAGGGGGCAATCAGCCCCAGCATTTT,CAISESTGAGGNQPQHF
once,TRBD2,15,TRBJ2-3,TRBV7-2,TGTGCCAGCAGCCTACGAGCGGGATACACAGATACGCAGTATTTT,CASSLRAGYTDTQYF
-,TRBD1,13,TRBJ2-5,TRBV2,TGTGCCAGCAGCCGGGACAGACAAGAGACCCAGTACTTC,CASSRDRQETQYF
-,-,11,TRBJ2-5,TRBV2,TGTGCCAGCAGCAGGGGTGAGACCCAGTACTTC,CASSRGETQYF
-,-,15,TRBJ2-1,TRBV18,TGTGCCAGCTCCTTCACCCCGACTAGATCGGGTGAGCAGTTCTTC,CASSFTPTRSGEQFF
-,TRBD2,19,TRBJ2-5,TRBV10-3,TGTGCCATCAGTGAGGCGGGACTAGCGGGGCCAGAGAGCCAAGAGACCCAGTACTTC,CAISEAGLAGPESQETQYF
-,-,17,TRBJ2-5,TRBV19,TGTGCCAGTAGTATAGTTTCGGCAGGGAGGTACCAAGAGACCCAGTACTTC,CASSIVSAGRYQETQYF
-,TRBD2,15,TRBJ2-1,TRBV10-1,TGCGCCAGCAGTAAGAAGCGGGACTCCTACAATGAGCAGTTCTTC,CASSKKRDSYNEQFF
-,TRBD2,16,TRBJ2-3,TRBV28,TGTGCCAGCAGTAAAACTAGCGGGCAAGACACAGATACGCAGTATTTT,CASSKTSGQDTDTQYF
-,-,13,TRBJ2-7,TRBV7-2,TGTGCCAGCAGCTCCAACCGACAGTACGAGCAGTACTTC,CASSSNRQYEQYF
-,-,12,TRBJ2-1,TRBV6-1,TGTGCCAGCAGCACTAGTTTCAATGAGCAGTTCTTC,CASSTSFNEQFF
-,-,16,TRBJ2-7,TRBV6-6,TGTGCCAGCAGTTACTCGGTCCTCGCACGGGTCTACGAGCAGTACTTC,CASSYSVLARVYEQYF
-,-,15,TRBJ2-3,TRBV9,TGTGCCAGCAGCGTCGACGGGAGAGGGGCAGATACGCAGTATTTT,CASSVDGRGADTQYF
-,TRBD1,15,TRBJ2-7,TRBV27,TGTGCCAGCAGACCACCACGGACAGGTCTCTACGAGCAGTACTTC,CASRPPRTGLYEQYF
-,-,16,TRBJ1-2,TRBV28,TGTGCCAGCAGTCCTCTAGGGACACTTGCTAACTATGGCTACACCTTC,CASSPLGTLANYGYTF
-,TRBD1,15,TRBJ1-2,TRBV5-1,TGCGCCAGCAGCTTGGAAAAGGGACAGGGTAATGGCTACACCTTC,CASSLEKGQGNGYTF
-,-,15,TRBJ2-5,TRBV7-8,TGTGCCAGCAGCTCCAACACCGGGAGCGGAGAGACCCAGTACTTC,CASSSNTGSGETQYF
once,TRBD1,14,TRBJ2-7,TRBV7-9,TGTGCCAGCAGCTTCGTGGGACAGTCCTACGAGCAGTACTTC,CASSFVGQSYEQYF
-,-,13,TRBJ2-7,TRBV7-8,TGTGCCAGCAGCTTAGTTTCTTCCTACGAGCAGTACTTC,CASSLVSSYEQYF
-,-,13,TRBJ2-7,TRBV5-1,TGCGCCAGCAGCTCGACAGTACAAAGCGAGCAGTACTTC,CASSSTVQSEQYF
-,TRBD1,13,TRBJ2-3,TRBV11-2,TGTGCCAGCAGCTTGGGACAGGTAGATACGCAGTATTTT,CASSLGQVDTQYF
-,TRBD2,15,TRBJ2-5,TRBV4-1,TGCGCCAGCGGGTGGACTAGCGGGCCCCAAGAGACCCAGTACTTC,CASGWTSGPQETQYF
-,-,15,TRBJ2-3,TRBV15,TGTGCCACCAGCAGAGTCGGAGGGGCGGGAGATACGCAGTATTTT,CATSRVGGAGDTQYF
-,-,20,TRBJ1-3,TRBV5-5,TGTGCCAGCAGCCCCAAGGGGGTACTGTGGGACACGAGCTCTGGAAACACCATATATTTT,CASSPKGVLWDTSSGNTIYF
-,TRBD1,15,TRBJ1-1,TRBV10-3,TGTGCCATCAGGGGGGGACAGGGGCTGCAGGCTGAAGCTTTCTTT,CAIRGGQGLQAEAFF
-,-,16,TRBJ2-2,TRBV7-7,TGTGCCAGCAGCTTACGGGTTCCCGGCGACACCGGGGAGCTGTTTTTT,CASSLRVPGDTGELFF
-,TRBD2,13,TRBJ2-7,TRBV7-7,TGTGCCAGCAGCTCGGGGAGGGGAGACGAGCAGTACTTC,CASSSGRGDEQYF
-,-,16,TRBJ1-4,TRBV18,TGTGCCAGTTCCGAGAGGCCAGGGGCCCCTAATGAAAAACTGTTTTTT,CASSERPGAPNEKLFF
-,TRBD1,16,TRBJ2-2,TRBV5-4,TGTGCCAGCAGCCCGACAGGGGGGGTAAACACCGGGGAGCTGTTTTTT,CASSPTGGVNTGELFF
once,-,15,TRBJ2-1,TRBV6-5,TGTGCCAGCAGTTACTCCCGGGAAGAATACAATGAGCAGTTCTTC,CASSYSREEYNEQFF
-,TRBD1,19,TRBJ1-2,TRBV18,TGTGCCAGCTCACCACCAGGTTCAGGCGTAAACCGGGACAGGGACGGCTACACCTTC,CASSPPGSGVNRDRDGYTF
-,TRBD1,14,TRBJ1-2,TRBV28,TGTGCCAGCAGTATAAGGGACAGGAGACATGGCTACACCTTC,CASSIRDRRHGYTF
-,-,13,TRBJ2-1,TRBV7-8,TGTGCCAGCAGCTTCAGGCGGGAAGGGGAGCAGTTCTTC,CASSFRREGEQFF